The 17 T cell receptor beta chains below were found in one sample sequenced in a study of T-cell reconstitution after alpha-beta-depleted transplantation in children. It was with unique molecular identifiers that the TCRbeta library was prepared. TCRdb processed the PCR reads anew with MiXCR; each CDR3 protein has one entry. The sample carries around 380,000 distinct CDR3 sequences, about a tenth recorded once. Sample: PBMCs from the stem cell graft donor, taken from the stem cell graft. The source is a human donor who donated a stem cell graft to a child with acute myeloid leukemia.

This clonotype came up a few times. V usage is TRBV20-1 and J usage is TRBJ2-5, with 10 bases aligning to TRBD2. The ends lost 5 bases at V and 7 bases at J; junction bases unmatched: 7. The CDR3 spans 13 residues. Germline V gene data show CDR1 as DFQATT and CDR2 as SNEGSKA (reference sequence). For the CDR3, the DNA is TGCAGTGCTCGAGCGGGGGGGAAAGTGACCCAGTACTTC. Residues: CSARAGGKVTQYF.

There are a few counts of this clonotype. The chain is built from TRBV7-2 and TRBJ1-1; 7 positions agree with TRBD1. The CDR3 extends over 13 amino acids. Germline CDR1 SGHTA, CDR2 FQGNSA. Germline trimming cut 5 bases from V and 8 bases from J; bases unmatched to any gene: 8. The CDR3 nucleotides are TGTGCCAGCAGCCTATGGGACAGAGAAGAAGCTTTCTTT. It codes for CASSLWDREEAFF.

The chain joins TRBV12-3 or TRBV12-4 to TRBJ2-4; no clear D gene. The V end lost 2 bases, the J end lost 0 bases, and 11 bases lay between the germline ends. The CDR3 sequence is 16 residues long. The chain's CDR3 is CASSLIDGLAKNIQYF. CDR3 nucleotide sequence: TGTGCCAGCAGTTTAATAGACGGCCTAGCCAAAAACATTCAGTACTTC.

The CDR3 reads CASSGAGGRNEQFF. The CDR3 nucleotides read TGTGCCAGCAGTGGAGCGGGGGGGCGGAATGAGCAGTTCTTC. The rearrangement links TRBV2 to TRBJ2-1, with 10 bases aligning to TRBD2. The CDR3 sequence is 14 residues long. V lost 4 bases and J lost 7; bases outside the gene matches: 4. Per the germline V gene, CDR1 is SNHLY and CDR2 is FYNNEI. The full variable domain, rest sourced from reference TRBV2 and TRBJ2-1, is EPEVTQTPSHQVTQMGQEVILRCVPISNHLYFYWYRQILGQKVEFLVSFYNNEISEKSEIFDDQFSVERPDGSNFTLKIRSTKLEDSAMYFCASSGAGGRNEQFFGPGTRLTVL.

This clonotype was seen many times. CDR3 residues: CSANTGVGTRETQYF. CDR3 nucleotide sequence: TGCAGTGCCAACACAGGTGTCGGGACCAGGGAGACCCAGTACTTC. J is TRBJ2-5 and V is TRBV20-1; either TRBD1 or TRBD2 may fit D (5 bases each). The CDR3 loop spans 15 amino acids. Trimming took off 6 bases at V and 5 bases at J, with 22 bases between the two ends. CDR1 is DFQATT, CDR2 SNEGSKA, per germline (reference sequence).

The chain couples TRBV5-1 to TRBJ2-2; D is uncertain. Between the trimmed V and J ends, which lost 4 bases and 0 bases, there was a span of 10 bases. Germline CDR1 and CDR2: SGHRS and YFSETQ. CDR3 length: 15 residues. CDR3 residues: CASSPQDPNTGELFF. CDR3 DNA: TGCGCCAGCAGCCCCCAGGACCCGAACACCGGGGAGCTGTTTTTT. The variable domain in full, with the rest retrieved from reference TRBV5-1 and TRBJ2-2, is KAGVTQTPRYLIKTRGQQVTLSCSPISGHRSVSWYQQTPGQGLQFLFEYFSETQRNKGNFPGRFSGRQFSNSRSEMNVSTLELGDSALYLCASSPQDPNTGELFFGEGSRLTVL.

The chain couples TRBV5-1 to TRBJ2-7; 8 bases map to TRBD1. The CDR3 consists of 14 residues. Per the germline V gene, CDR1 is SGHRS and CDR2 is YFSETQ. V shed 3 bases, J shed 2 bases, and the junction held 4 bases outside the gene matches. The DNA for the CDR3 is TGCGCCAGCAGCTCCGGACAGGGAACCTACGAGCAGTACGTC. The encoded protein is CASSSGQGTYEQYV.

This clonotype was recorded at least ten times. The chain recombines TRBV21-1 with TRBJ1-5. TRBV21-1 is deemed a pseudogene. The CDR3 totals 18 residues. The CDR3 DNA reads as TGTGCCAGCAGCAAAGCCCGCAGAGGGCCCGTAGTCAATCAGCCCCAGCATTTT. Residues: CASSKARRGPVVNQPQHF.

This clonotype was counted only a few times. The V and J genes are TRBV12-3 or TRBV12-4 and TRBJ2-2; D remains ambiguous. V was cut by 3 bases and J by 0 bases, with 14 bases left in between. The CDR3 length is 17 residues. DNA of the CDR3: TGTGCCAGCAGTTTTATTCTCGCGGATACGAACACCGGGGAGCTGTTTTTT. Amino acid sequence: CASSFILADTNTGELFF.

The rearrangement joins TRBV6-1 to TRBJ1-2; D not resolved. The germline V gene encodes CDR1 MNHNS and CDR2 SASEGT. Trimming removed 8 bases at V and 4 bases at J, with 17 bases between. CDR3 length: 14 amino acids. CDR3 in DNA: TGTGCCAGCCGAGGGAGCGAGTTCGGCTATGGCTACACCTTC. Its protein is CASRGSEFGYGYTF.

The sample holds many counts of this clonotype. This chain uses TRBV5-1 with TRBJ2-5; 10 bases align to TRBD1. Germline loops: CDR1 SGHRS, CDR2 YFSETQ. The CDR3 has 15 residues. V lost 5 bases and J lost 4; bases outside the gene matches: 8. CDR3 sequence: CASRRDRGLRETQYF. DNA for the CDR3: TGCGCCAGCAGGCGGGACAGGGGTTTGCGAGAGACCCAGTACTTC.

This clonotype appeared many times. The chain uses TRBV7-2 and TRBJ2-1; perhaps D is TRBD1 or TRBD2 (6 bases each). V gave up 2 bases and J gave up 6 bases, with 14 bases separating them. Germline V gene sequence: CDR1 SGHTA, CDR2 FQGNSA. This CDR3 contains 15 residues. CDR3 loop: CASSLRGGPPNEQFF. Written as DNA, the CDR3 is TGTGCCAGCAGCTTACGAGGGGGGCCCCCCAATGAGCAGTTCTTC.

This clonotype showed up many times. V gene TRBV30 combines with J gene TRBJ2-2, with a weak D call TRBD1 (6 bases). Between the trimmed V and J ends, which lost 4 bases and 3 bases, there was a span of 9 bases. This CDR3 is 13 amino acids long. Germline values: CDR1 GTSNPN, CDR2 SVGIG (reference sequence). CDR3 amino acids: CAWITGHTGELFF. The CDR3 DNA sequence: TGTGCCTGGATTACAGGGCACACCGGGGAGCTGTTTTTT.

V and J are TRBV29-1 and TRBJ1-4; 10 bases agree with TRBD1. The CDR3 runs to 14 residues. In germline, CDR1 is SQVTM, CDR2 ANQGSEA. J lost 8 bases, V lost 6 bases, and 9 bases had no gene match. This CDR3 is CSVAGTGAREKLFF. The CDR3 nucleotides are TGCAGCGTCGCCGGGACAGGGGCGCGGGAAAAACTGTTTTTT. Combining the CDR3 with reference TRBV29-1 and TRBJ1-4 gives the whole variable domain SAVISQKPSRDICQRGTSLTIQCQVDSQVTMMFWYRQQPGQSLTLIATANQGSEATYESGFVIDKFPISRPNLTFSTLTVSNMSPEDSSIYLCSVAGTGAREKLFFGSGTQLSVL.

V gene TRBV6-2 or TRBV6-3 combines with J gene TRBJ2-1, with D unclear. Germline V CDR1 and CDR2: MNHEY, SVGEGT. V shed 0 bases and J shed 0 bases, with 21 bases lying between them. The CDR3 has 20 amino acids. The CDR3 region is CASSYSQETETRNSYNEQFF. The CDR3 DNA sequence: TGTGCCAGCAGTTACTCGCAGGAGACTGAAACCCGTAACTCCTACAATGAGCAGTTCTTC.

This clonotype appeared a few times. The chain recombines TRBV7-9 with TRBJ2-7; 9 bases are a match to TRBD1. J gave up 5 bases and V 6 bases, and 5 bases lay outside the gene matches. The germline V gene encodes CDR1 SEHNR and CDR2 FQNEAQ (reference sequence). This CDR3 is 13 amino acids long. The CDR3 reads CASSQQGAHEQYF. The CDR3 region has the DNA TGTGCCAGCAGTCAACAGGGGGCCCACGAGCAGTACTTC.

This clonotype showed up just a few times. The rearrangement joins TRBV7-8 to TRBJ2-5; 7 nucleotides align to TRBD2. Unmatched junction bases numbered 11, after V lost 8 bases and J lost 5 bases. Per germline, CDR1 SGHVS and CDR2 FQNEAQ. The CDR3 contains 14 residues. CDR3 bases: TGTGCCAGCCAACTTTCGACTAGCTTTGAGACCCAGTACTTC. The encoded protein is CASQLSTSFETQYF.